A single sample is the source of the 23 T cell receptor beta chains below, sequenced in a study of blood T cell repertoires in COVID-19. Profiling relied on immunoSEQ multiplex PCR, and the TCRdb table lists in-frame clones only, not all of them. The sample consists of fewer than 65,000 clones, roughly 85% of them appearing once. Sample: peripheral blood. The receptors were gathered from a man aged 55 to 70 with acute or convalescent COVID-19.

This clone was picked up a small number of times. The chain recombines TRBV28 with TRBJ2-7; 7 bases fit TRBD1. The CDR3 is 14 residues long. The germline V gene encodes CDR1 MDHEN and CDR2 SYDVKM. V was pared by 6 bases and J by 2 bases, with 7 bases of the junction left unmatched. The DNA for the CDR3 is TGTGCCAGCAGATCAGGACAGGTAGCCTACGAGCAGTACTTC. The encoded protein is CASRSGQVAYEQYF.

This chain joins TRBV6-5 and TRBJ1-2, with 11 nucleotides matching TRBD1. This CDR3 contains 13 residues. Germline-derived CDR1 and CDR2 are MNHEY and SVGAGI. Losses at the gene ends were 6 bases for V and 7 bases for J; bases not matched to a gene: 4. Here the CDR3 DNA reads TGTGCCAGCAGAGGACAGGGGGCGGGTGGCTACACCTTC. Protein sequence: CASRGQGAGGYTF.

The gene calls are TRBV2 and TRBJ2-2; D is perhaps TRBD2 (5 bases). The CDR3 extends over 14 amino acids. From germline, CDR1 is SNHLY and CDR2 FYNNEI. Trimming cost V 3 bases and J 6 bases, with 11 bases left between them. CDR3 sequence (DNA): TGTGCCAGCAGTGAGGCCCGGGGTGCCGGGGAGCTGTTTTTT. Residues: CASSEARGAGELFF.

The gene calls are TRBV27 and TRBJ2-4, with 14 nucleotides matching TRBD2. CDR3 length: 19 amino acids. The V and J ends lost 5 bases and 1 base, in that order; junction bases with no gene match: 10. Per the germline V gene, CDR1 is MNHEY and CDR2 is SMNVEV (reference sequence). The CDR3 protein is CASSPRGLAGAFAKNIQYF. The DNA of the CDR3 is TGTGCCAGCAGTCCCCGGGGACTAGCGGGAGCTTTCGCCAAAAACATTCAGTACTTC.

The chain combines TRBV9 with TRBJ2-5, with D perhaps TRBD2 (6 bases). V was trimmed by 4 bases and J by 5 bases, leaving 15 bases between them. The CDR3 covers 14 residues. Germline CDR1 and CDR2: SGDLS and YYNGEE. DNA for the CDR3: TGTGCCAGCAGCCCCAGATCCCGGGGGGAGACCCAGTACTTC. It translates to CASSPRSRGETQYF.

This clone was detected only a few times. The rearrangement joins TRBV27 to TRBJ1-5; 7 bases map to TRBD1. Germline lookup yields CDR1 MNHEY and CDR2 SMNVEV (reference sequence). V was pared by 3 bases and J by 7 bases, with 12 bases of the junction left unmatched. The CDR3 loop spans 16 amino acids. Here the CDR3 DNA reads TGTGCCAGCAGTTTCAGATCGACAGGGAAGGGGCAGCCCCAGCATTTT. Translation: CASSFRSTGKGQPQHF.

This chain uses TRBV28 with TRBJ2-1; D not certain. The CDR3 consists of 13 residues. From germline, CDR1 is MDHEN and CDR2 SYDVKM. Deletions cut 7 bases from V and 2 bases from J, with 9 bases between. The CDR3 loop is CASNGGAYNEQFF. The DNA for the CDR3 is TGTGCCAGCAACGGCGGAGCCTACAATGAGCAGTTCTTC.

The chain uses TRBV28 and TRBJ1-1, with D maybe TRBD1 (6 bases). This CDR3 is 15 amino acids long. Looked up from germline, CDR1 is MDHEN and CDR2 is SYDVKM. V lost 2 bases and J lost 11, with 21 bases in between. CDR3: CASSLGTGIPDWAFF. The DNA for the CDR3 is TGTGCCAGCAGTTTAGGTACAGGGATACCTGATTGGGCTTTCTTT.

The table lists this clone with a count of one. The DNA for the CDR3 is TGTGCCAGTAGTACAGGGGGAAACACTGAAGCTTTCTTT. Translation gives CASSTGGNTEAFF. The gene calls are TRBV19 and TRBJ1-1; 7 nucleotides match TRBD1. The V and J ends lost 4 bases and 2 bases, in that order; junction bases with no gene match: 1. Germline CDR1 and CDR2: LNHDA and SQIVND (reference sequence). The CDR3 contains 13 residues.

This chain uses TRBV18 with TRBJ1-4; 9 bases line up with TRBD1. Germline trimming cut 6 bases from V and 5 bases from J; bases unmatched to any gene: 10. This CDR3 contains 16 residues. Germline V CDR1 and CDR2: KGHSH, LQKENI. This CDR3 reads CASSGNKGQGNEKLFF. In DNA form, the CDR3 reads TGTGCCAGCTCCGGAAATAAGGGACAGGGAAATGAAAAACTGTTTTTT.

This chain uses TRBV4-2 with TRBJ1-6; D possibly corresponds to TRBD1 (6 bases). Trimming cost V 0 bases and J 4 bases, with 16 bases left between them. Germline loops: CDR1 LGHNA, CDR2 YNFKEQ. The length of the CDR3 is 18 residues. CDR3 in amino acids: CASSQDLAGDRYNSPLHF. CDR3 bases: TGTGCCAGCAGCCAAGATCTTGCAGGGGATAGGTATAATTCACCCCTCCACTTT.

This chain joins TRBV7-8 and TRBJ2-7, with 14 bases lining up with TRBD2. The V gene end was trimmed by 7 bases and the J gene end by 4 bases; junction bases not matched to a gene: 9. The CDR3 extends over 16 amino acids. The germline CDR1 and CDR2 sequences are SGHVS and FQNEAQ. The CDR3 loop is CASMGTSGSLGYEQYF. The CDR3 DNA follows: TGTGCCAGCATGGGGACTAGCGGGAGTCTAGGATACGAGCAGTACTTC.

The rearrangement joins TRBV30 to TRBJ1-4; D possibly corresponds to TRBD1 (5 bases). Trimming pared 3 bases from V and 3 bases from J, leaving 11 bases between. This CDR3 contains 14 residues. The germline V gene has CDR1 GTSNPN and CDR2 SVGIG (reference sequence). The CDR3 protein is CAWRAGRSNEKLFF. CDR3 nucleotide sequence: TGTGCCTGGAGGGCGGGGCGATCTAATGAAAAACTGTTTTTT. The full variable domain, with the rest looked up from reference TRBV30 and TRBJ1-4, is SQTIHQWPATLVQPVGSPLSLECTVEGTSNPNLYWYRQAAGRGLQLLFYSVGIGQISSEVPQNLSASRPQDRQFILSSKKLLLSDSGFYLCAWRAGRSNEKLFFGSGTQLSVL.

This chain links TRBV7-9 with TRBJ2-5; D unclear. V lost 4 bases and J lost 7, with 13 bases in between. The CDR3 sequence is 13 residues long. Germline CDR1 SEHNR, CDR2 FQNEAQ (reference sequence). CDR3 nucleotide sequence: TGTGCCAGCAGCTCGCGGCATTATGGGACCCAGTACTTC. As protein: CASSSRHYGTQYF.

The chain joins TRBV27 to TRBJ1-5, with 8 bases matching TRBD1. The trim removed 2 bases at V and 5 bases at J, leaving 5 bases unmatched. Germline V lookup: CDR1 MNHEY, CDR2 SMNVEV (reference sequence). This CDR3 spans 15 amino acids. CDR3: CASSLLQGGHQPQHF. The DNA of the CDR3 is TGTGCCAGCAGTTTACTACAGGGGGGACATCAGCCCCAGCATTTT.

The J gene is TRBJ2-7, the V gene TRBV28; TRBD2 aligns across 7 bases. The ends lost 5 bases at V and 2 bases at J; junction bases unmatched: 24. This CDR3 has 20 amino acids. Germline V gives CDR1 MDHEN, CDR2 SYDVKM. CDR3 DNA sequence: TGTGCCAGCAGTCAAGTATCCGGGACTACCACTACCCAGAGGGCCTACGAGCAGTACTTC. Protein sequence: CASSQVSGTTTTQRAYEQYF.

The chain has TRBV9 and TRBJ2-3; TRBD1 aligns across 12 bases. Germline assignment: CDR1 SGDLS and CDR2 YYNGEE. This CDR3 is 15 amino acids long. The V and J ends lost 2 bases and 4 bases, in that order; junction bases with no gene match: 2. Here the CDR3 DNA reads TGTGCCAGCAGCGTTGGGACAGGGGGCTCAGATACGCAGTATTTT. Its protein product is CASSVGTGGSDTQYF.

The rearrangement uses TRBV5-4 and TRBJ2-7, with D maybe TRBD2 (6 bases). V was clipped by 2 bases and J by 6 bases, with 18 bases between them. Germline V gives CDR1 SGHNT, CDR2 YYREEE (reference sequence). The CDR3 consists of 15 residues. CDR3 loop: CASSFQDGGTREQYF. In nucleotides, the CDR3 is TGTGCCAGCAGCTTCCAGGACGGGGGTACTCGCGAGCAGTACTTC.

This clone was found once. V usage is TRBV5-1 and J usage is TRBJ2-1, with 11 bases matching TRBD2. Germline CDR1 and CDR2: SGHRS and YFSETQ. The ends lost 3 bases at V and 5 bases at J; junction bases unmatched: 10. This CDR3 is 17 amino acids long. The DNA for the CDR3 is TGCGCCAGCAGCTGGCTAGCGGGAGGAAATAGTGACAATGAGCAGTTCTTC. It translates to CASSWLAGGNSDNEQFF.

Only one count was recorded for this clone. This rearrangement joins TRBV11-2 to TRBJ1-2; 7 nucleotides match TRBD1. Trimming cost V 5 bases and J 4 bases; bases outside gene matches: 7. The CDR3 loop spans 14 amino acids. The germline gives CDR1 SGHAT, CDR2 FQNNGV. The CDR3 coding sequence is TGTGCCAGCAGCAACGCCGGGACAGCCTATGGCTACACCTTC. This sequence encodes CASSNAGTAYGYTF.

This clone is a singleton in its sample. This sequence joins TRBV7-6 and TRBJ2-7; 10 bases are a match to TRBD1. This CDR3 contains 17 residues. The germline gives CDR1 SGHVS, CDR2 FNYEAQ. V shed 3 bases and J 2 bases; nucleotides not matched to a gene: 10. CDR3 amino acids: CASSFRGGDRGPYEQYF. CDR3 nucleotides: TGTGCCAGCAGCTTCCGAGGCGGGGACAGGGGTCCCTACGAGCAGTACTTC. Combining the CDR3 with reference TRBV7-6 and TRBJ2-7 gives the whole variable domain GAGVSQSPRYKVTKRGQDVALRCDPISGHVSLYWYRQALGQGPEFLTYFNYEAQQDKSGLPNDRFSAERPEGSISTLTIQRTEQRDSAMYRCASSFRGGDRGPYEQYFGPGTRLTVT.

The CDR3 sequence is CASSLDRVPAGGWGPDTQYF. In DNA, the CDR3 is TGTGCCAGCAGCCTGGACAGGGTTCCAGCGGGAGGGTGGGGCCCAGATACGCAGTATTTT. This chain uses TRBV28 with TRBJ2-3, with 10 positions matching TRBD2. Germline loops: CDR1 MDHEN, CDR2 SYDVKM. The CDR3 runs 20 residues. V gave up 6 bases and J gave up 4 bases; unmatched junction bases: 22.

CDR3 sequence: CASSEGRGRNEQFF. CDR3 sequence (DNA): TGTGCCAGCAGTGAGGGCAGGGGGCGAAATGAGCAGTTCTTC. The chain links TRBV2 to TRBJ2-1; 8 bases line up with TRBD1. V dropped 3 bases and J dropped 7; count of bases not matched to a gene: 5. Germline V lookup: CDR1 SNHLY, CDR2 FYNNEI. This CDR3 has 14 amino acids.